The entry that follows covers one T cell receptor beta chain sequence. Antigen unknown. These data originate in a study of cytomegalovirus exposure and HLA in healthy donors. Findings and caveats of the study: Differences between HLA loci emerged in a later analysis of TCR association rates, with DRB1 most and HLA-C fewest.

The CDR3 runs to 19 residues. Trimming took 0 bases from V and 9 from J; bases not matched to a gene: 21. Germline V CDR1 and CDR2: GTSNPN, SVGIG (reference sequence). PCR amplification relied on 60 Vbeta primers (plus 13 Jbeta primers). Some clones are missing from TCRdb's copy, which holds only in-frame ones; the method was immunoSEQ multiplex PCR. In the table there are some 220,000 clones, 85% to 90% of which are singletons. The rearrangement joins TRBV30 to TRBJ2-1; 9 nucleotides agree with TRBD2. The sample taken for sequencing was PBMCs. The sequence derives from a woman under 30 in good health and CMV-seronegative. The chain's CDR3 is CAWSVRRKQAGGRGSEQFF. CDR3 nucleotides: TGTGCCTGGAGTGTAAGGCGAAAGCAAGCGGGAGGTAGGGGGAGTGAGCAGTTCTTC.